The 18 T cell receptor beta chains in this list originate from one sample, sequenced in a study of shared clonotypes between healthy human individuals. Data came from immunoSEQ multiplex PCR; TCRdb stores just in-frame clones and leaves some out. Here the sample spans around 2.3 million clones, about 94% being singletons. The source material was naive CD4+ T cells sorted from blood. Described subset: CD45RA+ positively selected. The receptor source for this set is a man between 18 and 29 years old in good health.

On this clone: One end of the junction does not line up with germline, which may come from a read error. Additional DNA sequences in this sample encode the identical CDR3. V and J are TRBV18 and TRBJ1-2; 7 nucleotides match TRBD1. This CDR3 spans 13 amino acids. CDR1 KGHSH and CDR2 LQKENI come from the germline V gene. Here the CDR3 DNA reads TGTGCCAGCTCGCCACAGGGGAACTATGGCTACACCTTC. The encoded protein is CASSPQGNYGYTF.

The chain is built from TRBV30 and TRBJ2-2, with D possibly being TRBD1 or TRBD2 (6 bases each). Germline values: CDR1 GTSNPN, CDR2 SVGIG (reference sequence). The CDR3 sequence is 13 residues long. Trimming pared 7 bases from V and 8 bases from J, leaving 17 bases between. The CDR3 DNA reads as TGTGCCTCGGATAGGGGGGCAGTGGGGGAGCTGTTTTTT. Amino acid sequence: CASDRGAVGELFF.

The V call is TRBV7-2, the J call TRBJ1-4; 7 bases agree with TRBD1. The J segment lost 4 bases and the V segment lost 5 bases, leaving 7 bases of the junction unmatched. The length of the CDR3 is 15 residues. Germline loops: CDR1 SGHTA, CDR2 FQGNSA. The DNA of the CDR3 is TGTGCCAGCAGCCCCCGACAGGGACTTAATGAAAAACTGTTTTTT. It translates to CASSPRQGLNEKLFF. The full variable domain, completed using reference TRBV7-2 and TRBJ1-4, is GAGVSQSPSNKVTEKGKDVELRCDPISGHTALYWYRQSLGQGLEFLIYFQGNSAPDKSGLPSDRFSAERTGGSVSTLTIQRTQQEDSAVYLCASSPRQGLNEKLFFGSGTQLSVL.

The chain links TRBV5-1 to TRBJ2-7; D not resolved. Germline V gene sequence: CDR1 SGHRS, CDR2 YFSETQ. V lost 2 bases and J 4 bases, leaving 7 bases between the germline ends. The CDR3 consists of 12 residues. The CDR3 is CASSFLGYEQYF. CDR3 nucleotide sequence: TGCGCCAGCAGCTTCTTGGGGTACGAGCAGTACTTC.

The chain combines TRBV5-6 with TRBJ1-6; D uncertain. This CDR3 has 17 residues. Trimming stripped 0 bases from V and 0 bases from J, with 10 bases between. The germline CDR1 and CDR2 sequences are SGHDT and YYEEEE. CDR3 region: CASSLVTSVSYNSPLHF. CDR3 bases: TGTGCCAGCAGCTTGGTCACAAGCGTCTCCTATAATTCACCCCTCCACTTT.

V usage is TRBV10-3 and J usage is TRBJ1-5; no reliable D call. V was clipped by 3 bases and J by 5 bases, with 11 bases between them. Germline lookup yields CDR1 ENHRY and CDR2 SYGVKD. The CDR3 totals 14 residues. CDR3 nucleotides: TGTGCCATCAGTGAAATGAGGGTGGATCAGCCCCAGCATTTT. Protein: CAISEMRVDQPQHF.

This clone was seen once. V and J are TRBV5-4 and TRBJ2-7; 8 nucleotides align to TRBD1. Germline V gene sequence: CDR1 SGHNT, CDR2 YYREEE (reference sequence). The ends lost 0 bases at V and 5 bases at J; junction bases unmatched: 7. This CDR3 is 15 amino acids long. As DNA, the CDR3 is TGTGCCAGCAGCTTGGCCGGGACAGGAATAAACGAGCAGTACTTC. Encoded protein: CASSLAGTGINEQYF.

This chain joins TRBV7-2 and TRBJ2-7; no firm D call. Looked up from germline, CDR1 is SGHTA and CDR2 is FQGNSA. Trimming removed 1 base from V and 3 bases from J, with 13 bases in between. This CDR3 has 15 residues. The CDR3: CASSLEPQKDYEQYF. The CDR3 region has the DNA TGTGCCAGCAGCTTAGAACCCCAAAAGGACTACGAGCAGTACTTC. Looking up the rest from reference TRBV7-2 and TRBJ2-7 gives the full variable domain: GAGVSQSPSNKVTEKGKDVELRCDPISGHTALYWYRQSLGQGLEFLIYFQGNSAPDKSGLPSDRFSAERTGGSVSTLTIQRTQQEDSAVYLCASSLEPQKDYEQYFGPGTRLTVT.

This chain joins TRBV28 and TRBJ2-1; unclear D gene. Germline-derived CDR1 and CDR2 are MDHEN and SYDVKM. CDR3 length: 11 residues. V shed 8 bases and J shed 3 bases, with 5 bases lying between them. CDR3 loop: CASGNYNEQFF. CDR3 nucleotides: TGTGCCAGCGGCAACTACAATGAGCAGTTCTTC.

The genes are TRBV7-9 and TRBJ1-4; weak D call: TRBD1 (5 bases). CDR3 length: 13 amino acids. Deletions cut 1 base from V and 8 bases from J, with 8 bases between. Per germline, CDR1 SEHNR and CDR2 FQNEAQ (reference sequence). Written as DNA, the CDR3 is TGTGCCAGCAGCTTAGGAGAGGGGGAAAAACTGTTTTTT. This translates into CASSLGEGEKLFF.

The V gene is TRBV5-1, the J gene TRBJ2-3; 9 nucleotides match TRBD1. The CDR3 sequence is 16 residues long. J was trimmed by 11 bases and V by 3 bases; bases with no gene match: 16. Germline V gives CDR1 SGHRS, CDR2 YFSETQ. The CDR3 bases are TGCGCCAGCAGCTCTTCGACAGGGGGTCTTCAAGTGAAGCAGTATTTT. Translation: CASSSSTGGLQVKQYF.

The gene calls are TRBV5-6 and TRBJ2-1, with D perhaps TRBD2 (5 bases). Germline assignment: CDR1 SGHDT and CDR2 YYEEEE. Trimming left V 0 bases short and J 6 bases short, with 10 bases between. The CDR3 sequence is 14 residues long. The CDR3 DNA follows: TGTGCCAGCAGCTTGGGCCCCGGAGGCAATGAGCAGTTCTTC. This translates into CASSLGPGGNEQFF.

About this clone itself: Other DNA sequences within the sample encode an identical CDR3. V and J are TRBV2 and TRBJ2-1; D tentatively fits TRBD1 or TRBD2 (5 bases each). Germline CDR1 SNHLY, CDR2 FYNNEI. With 8 bases removed from V and 4 bases from J, the gap between germline ends came to 12 bases. This CDR3 has 13 residues. Here the CDR3 DNA reads TGTGCCAGCCGGGACCCTCCGTACAATGAGCAGTTCTTC. Residues: CASRDPPYNEQFF.

The V and J genes are TRBV14 and TRBJ1-6, with D unresolved. CDR1 and CDR2 (germline): SGHDN, FVKESK. CDR3 size: 17 residues. V lost 4 bases and J 11 bases, leaving 24 bases between the germline ends. The CDR3 here is CASSPSTTALRNTPLHF. The CDR3, as DNA: TGTGCCAGCAGCCCTTCTACTACCGCGCTTCGGAATACACCCCTCCACTTT.

This chain uses TRBV6-1 with TRBJ1-6; possible D gene TRBD1, 5 bases. The V gene's germline CDR1 is MNHNS and CDR2 SASEGT. The length of the CDR3 is 16 residues. The V and J ends lost 3 bases and 2 bases respectively, with 11 bases between them. The CDR3 here is CASSEHRGAYNSPLHF. The CDR3 region has the DNA TGTGCCAGCAGTGAGCACAGAGGGGCCTATAATTCACCCCTCCACTTT.

The chain has TRBV5-1 and TRBJ2-1; possible D gene TRBD2, 5 bases. The CDR3 contains 15 residues. Per germline, CDR1 SGHRS and CDR2 YFSETQ. Trimming stripped 0 bases from V and 5 bases from J, with 12 bases between. CDR3 bases: TGCGCCAGCAGCTTGGGTCTAGCCTTACACAATGAGCAGTTCTTC. It yields the protein CASSLGLALHNEQFF.

The chain links TRBV27 to TRBJ1-1; a weak D match, TRBD1 (6 bases). This CDR3 has 14 residues. Trimming stripped 5 bases from V and 5 bases from J, with 15 bases between. CDR1 and CDR2 from the germline V gene are MNHEY and SMNVEV (reference sequence). The CDR3 loop reads CASSEQGIVTEAFF. The CDR3 nucleotides are TGTGCCAGCAGTGAACAGGGCATTGTAACTGAAGCTTTCTTT.

The chain couples TRBV28 to TRBJ1-4, with 8 nucleotides matching TRBD1. J was trimmed by 8 bases and V by 5 bases; bases with no gene match: 10. CDR1 MDHEN and CDR2 SYDVKM come from the germline V gene. The CDR3 contains 15 residues. CDR3 amino acids: CASSRWTGLSEKLFF. CDR3 coding DNA: TGTGCCAGCAGTCGTTGGACAGGGTTGTCGGAAAAACTGTTTTTT.